The sequence of this T cell receptor (beta chain) was determined in a study of T cells after yellow fever vaccination. Germline CDR1 reads MNHEY; CDR2 reads SVGAGI. With V trimmed by 2 bases and J by 15 bases, 1 base remained unmatched. This CDR3 spans 11 amino acids. Template switching with 5'RACE generated the TCR cDNA and added a universal primer site and UMIs. Using its own MiXCR run on the 5' RACE reads, TCRdb lists one record per CDR3 protein. The sample yields some 300,000 distinct CDR3 sequences, around 8.6% seen once. Turning to this clonotype: Its antigen is still unknown.

General observations from the study: In post-booster samples, most primary-vaccination clones reappeared (96% CD4, roughly 89% CD8). Few clonotypes appeared in both CD4 and CD8 compartments.

Sequencing was performed on CD4+ T cells sorted from PBMCs, taken 5 days after the yellow fever booster vaccination. The clonotype originates from a man aged 18 to 29 who received the YFV17D yellow fever vaccine. This rearrangement joins TRBV6-5 to TRBJ1-4; TRBD1 matches at 9 bases. The CDR3 is CASSYRDRVFF. Here the CDR3 DNA reads TGTGCCAGCAGTTACAGGGACAGGGTGTTTTTT.